This TCR beta chain stems from a study of CD4 and CD8 cells across lung adenocarcinoma regions. Donors had localized lung adenocarcinoma, a non-small cell lung cancer. TCRdb used MiXCR to reprocess the PCR reads, holding one entry per CDR3 protein. Among about 12,000 distinct CDR3 sequences, roughly 51% were seen once, and the ten largest hold about 35%. With 1 base removed from V and 4 bases from J, the gap between germline ends came to 10 bases. CDR1 is SGHDN, CDR2 FVKESK, per germline. The CDR3 contains 14 residues. The chain links TRBV14 to TRBJ1-2; unclear D gene. Sequencing used CD8+ T cells from the center of a lung tumor. The sequence derives from a female donor with lung adenocarcinoma. The CD4 and CD8 labels of this study may be unreliable. The CDR3 coding sequence is TGTGCCAGCAGCCAAGGGCGCTTTACCTATGGCTACACCTTC. This sequence encodes CASSQGRFTYGYTF.